A selection of T cell receptor beta chains follows, all from one sample in a study of tissue T cells after allogeneic stem cell transplantation. Clones were sequenced by immunoSEQ multiplex PCR, and TCRdb holds only the in-frame ones, with some missing. The table shows about 26,000 clones, with roughly nine tenths occurring only once. The sample consisted of blood, taken before transplantation. These receptors originate from a male donor aged 60 or older who later had graft-versus-host disease after an allogeneic stem cell transplant. Each CDR3 is given with its conserved first and last residue. A D gene is named only where the DNA matches it firmly. Only some rows state a clone size, as once, few, many or a class for expanded clones.

D: -
V: TRBV12-3/TRBV12-4
size: -
J: TRBJ1-1
DNA: TGTGCCAGCAGTCCCCGTGGGGGTAGCGCTTTCTTT
CDR3: CASSPRGGSAFF

D: TRBD2
V: TRBV4-2
size: once
J: TRBJ2-1
DNA: TGTGCCAGCAGCTACGAGGGACTAGCGGGAGGTGAGCAGTTCTTC
CDR3: CASSYEGLAGGEQFF

D: -
V: TRBV10-3
size: -
J: TRBJ1-2
DNA: TGTGCCATCAGTGTCGGGCAGTACTATGGCTACACCTTC
CDR3: CAISVGQYYGYTF

D: -
V: TRBV5-1
size: few
J: TRBJ2-5
DNA: TGCGCCAGCAGCCCCCGGGGCCAAGAGACCCAGTACTTC
CDR3: CASSPRGQETQYF

D: -
V: TRBV27
size: -
J: TRBJ1-4
DNA: TGTGCCAGCAGTCACGGGGGTTCAGGAACTAATGAAAAACTGTTTTTT
CDR3: CASSHGGSGTNEKLFF

D: -
V: TRBV2
size: -
J: TRBJ1-2
DNA: TGTGCCAGCAGTGAGCTAATCGCTAACTATGGCTACACCTTC
CDR3: CASSELIANYGYTF

D: TRBD1
V: TRBV28
size: -
J: TRBJ2-7
DNA: TGTGCCAGCAGTCGACAGGGCCCGGCAAATTTCGAGCAGTACTTC
CDR3: CASSRQGPANFEQYF

D: -
V: TRBV12-3/TRBV12-4
size: -
J: TRBJ1-5
DNA: TGTGCCAGCAGTTTTCCGGGGGATCAGCCCCAGCATTTT
CDR3: CASSFPGDQPQHF

D: TRBD2
V: TRBV3-1/TRBV3-2
size: -
J: TRBJ2-5
DNA: TGTGCCAGCAGCCTATCGGGCGTCGTGCAGCGGGGGCAAGAGACCCAGTACTTC
CDR3: CASSLSGVVQRGQETQYF

D: -
V: TRBV6-5
size: -
J: TRBJ2-7
DNA: TGTGCCAGCATAGGACACACCTACGAGCAGTACTTC
CDR3: CASIGHTYEQYF

D: -
V: TRBV29-1
size: -
J: TRBJ2-5
DNA: TGCAGCGGGGGCCGGGCACAAGAGACCCAGTACTTC
CDR3: CSGGRAQETQYF

D: TRBD1
V: TRBV5-1
size: -
J: TRBJ2-3
DNA: TGCGCCAGCACCTTGGGACAGGGGGTACGGGTTGATACGCAGTATTTT
CDR3: CASTLGQGVRVDTQYF

D: TRBD1
V: TRBV6-6
size: -
J: TRBJ1-4
DNA: TGTGCCAGCAGAGACCCGTTGGGACAGGGTGGTGAAAAACTGTTTTTT
CDR3: CASRDPLGQGGEKLFF

D: -
V: TRBV12-3/TRBV12-4
size: few
J: TRBJ2-7
DNA: TGTGCCAGCAGTCAAGGGGTCTCCTACGAGCAGTACTTC
CDR3: CASSQGVSYEQYF

D: -
V: TRBV4-1
size: -
J: TRBJ1-2
DNA: TGCGCCAGCAGCCAAGGGCAAGAATATGGCTACACCTTC
CDR3: CASSQGQEYGYTF

D: TRBD2
V: TRBV7-2
size: -
J: TRBJ2-5
DNA: TGTGCCAGCAGCTTATACGGAGGGGCGGGGGACCAAGAGACCCAGTACTTC
CDR3: CASSLYGGAGDQETQYF

D: TRBD1
V: TRBV5-4
size: -
J: TRBJ1-4
DNA: TGTGCCAGCAGCTTGTCCCGGGACAGGGGAAACGCTAATGAAAAACTGTTTTTT
CDR3: CASSLSRDRGNANEKLFF

D: TRBD1
V: TRBV7-8
size: -
J: TRBJ1-5
DNA: TGTGCCAGCAGCTTAGTTTGGGGACAGACTAGCAATCAGCCCCAGCATTTT
CDR3: CASSLVWGQTSNQPQHF

D: -
V: TRBV5-1
size: once
J: TRBJ2-5
DNA: TGCGCCAGCAGCTACCTCGGGACGGACCAAGAGACCCAGTACTTC
CDR3: CASSYLGTDQETQYF

D: -
V: TRBV5-1
size: few
J: TRBJ2-1
DNA: TGCGCCAGCAGCTTGGAGGGAGGAACCTACAATGAGCAGTTCTTC
CDR3: CASSLEGGTYNEQFF

D: -
V: TRBV5-1
size: -
J: TRBJ1-6
DNA: TGCGCCAGCAGCTTGGCCGCGGCCCTGGGTAATAATTCACCCCTCCACTTT
CDR3: CASSLAAALGNNSPLHF

D: -
V: TRBV5-1
size: -
J: TRBJ1-2
DNA: TGCGCCAGCAGCATAACAGGAAGGTATGGCTACACCTTC
CDR3: CASSITGRYGYTF

D: TRBD2
V: TRBV20-1
size: once
J: TRBJ2-5
DNA: TGCAGTGCTAGTCCATCAATCAGCGGGAGGGAAGAGACCCAGTACTTC
CDR3: CSASPSISGREETQYF

D: -
V: TRBV6-2/TRBV6-3
size: -
J: TRBJ1-3
DNA: TGTGCCAGCAGCCCAAACGTCGGCTCTGGAAACACCATATATTTT
CDR3: CASSPNVGSGNTIYF

D: -
V: TRBV7-9
size: -
J: TRBJ2-6
DNA: TGTGCCAGCAGCTTTGGGGCCACCTCCTCTGGGGCCAACGTCCTGACTTTC
CDR3: CASSFGATSSGANVLTF

D: -
V: TRBV19
size: -
J: TRBJ1-5
DNA: TGTGCCAGTAGTATAGGGCCGTATAGCAATCAGCCCCAGCATTTT
CDR3: CASSIGPYSNQPQHF

D: TRBD1
V: TRBV30
size: -
J: TRBJ1-1
DNA: TGTGCCTGGAGTGTGGCCGGGACAGTGACCAACACTGAAGCTTTCTTT
CDR3: CAWSVAGTVTNTEAFF

D: -
V: TRBV7-9
size: -
J: TRBJ1-2
DNA: TGTGCCAGCAGCCAAGACAGCTATGGCTACACCTTC
CDR3: CASSQDSYGYTF

D: TRBD1
V: TRBV3-1/TRBV3-2
size: -
J: TRBJ2-5
DNA: TGTGCCAGCAGCCAAGTGGGACAGGAAGAGACCCAGTACTTC
CDR3: CASSQVGQEETQYF

D: TRBD2
V: TRBV5-4
size: -
J: TRBJ2-7
DNA: TGTGCCAGCAGACCCTCCAGCGGGAGGGCCTACGAGCAGTACTTC
CDR3: CASRPSSGRAYEQYF

D: -
V: TRBV2
size: few
J: TRBJ1-5
DNA: TGTGCCAGCCACAGGGAGATCAATCAGCCCCAGCATTTT
CDR3: CASHREINQPQHF

D: -
V: TRBV7-2
size: -
J: TRBJ2-7
DNA: TGTGCCAGCAGCTCTTCAGGGGATCCCGCCTACGAGCAGTACTTC
CDR3: CASSSSGDPAYEQYF

D: -
V: TRBV7-2
size: -
J: TRBJ2-7
DNA: TGTGCCAGCAGCTATCCAAGGAAGGACCTCTCCTACGAGCAGTACTTC
CDR3: CASSYPRKDLSYEQYF

D: -
V: TRBV19
size: -
J: TRBJ2-7
DNA: TGTGCCAGTGGACCGGGCAGAACCTACGAGCAGTACTTC
CDR3: CASGPGRTYEQYF

D: -
V: TRBV10-3
size: -
J: TRBJ1-4
DNA: TGTGCCATCAGCCCTTCAATGACTAATGAAAAACTGTTTTTT
CDR3: CAISPSMTNEKLFF

D: -
V: TRBV2
size: -
J: TRBJ1-3
DNA: TGTGCCAGCAGTGTCGAAACATTAGGAAACACCATATATTTT
CDR3: CASSVETLGNTIYF

D: -
V: TRBV6-5
size: -
J: TRBJ1-2
DNA: TGTGCCAGCAGTTCCATGGGGTATGGCTACACCTTC
CDR3: CASSSMGYGYTF

D: TRBD1
V: TRBV5-6
size: once
J: TRBJ2-4
DNA: TGTGCCAGCAGCCTGGTGGCAGGGGGCTCAGGAAACATTCAGTACTTC
CDR3: CASSLVAGGSGNIQYF

D: TRBD2
V: TRBV6-5
size: -
J: TRBJ2-3
DNA: TGTGCCAGCAGTTACTCTACTAGCGGGTCGGGAGATACGCAGTATTTT
CDR3: CASSYSTSGSGDTQYF

D: -
V: TRBV5-1
size: -
J: TRBJ2-7
DNA: TGCGCCAGCAGCTTGGTGATCGGGGAGCAGTACTTC
CDR3: CASSLVIGEQYF

D: -
V: TRBV5-6
size: once
J: TRBJ2-3
DNA: TGTGCCAGCAGCTTCCAGTCTAGCACAGATACGCAGTATTTT
CDR3: CASSFQSSTDTQYF

D: -
V: TRBV10-3
size: -
J: TRBJ2-1
DNA: TGTGCCATCAGTGAGGCAACCACTAGTTACAATGAGCAGTTCTTC
CDR3: CAISEATTSYNEQFF

D: -
V: TRBV6-4
size: -
J: TRBJ2-2
DNA: TGTGCCAGCAGTGTCGACAGTCTTGCCGGGGAGCTGTTTTTT
CDR3: CASSVDSLAGELFF

D: -
V: TRBV6-4
size: -
J: TRBJ2-2
DNA: TGTGCCAGCACCCCTCGGGCGGGGCCAAACACCGGGGAGCTGTTTTTT
CDR3: CASTPRAGPNTGELFF